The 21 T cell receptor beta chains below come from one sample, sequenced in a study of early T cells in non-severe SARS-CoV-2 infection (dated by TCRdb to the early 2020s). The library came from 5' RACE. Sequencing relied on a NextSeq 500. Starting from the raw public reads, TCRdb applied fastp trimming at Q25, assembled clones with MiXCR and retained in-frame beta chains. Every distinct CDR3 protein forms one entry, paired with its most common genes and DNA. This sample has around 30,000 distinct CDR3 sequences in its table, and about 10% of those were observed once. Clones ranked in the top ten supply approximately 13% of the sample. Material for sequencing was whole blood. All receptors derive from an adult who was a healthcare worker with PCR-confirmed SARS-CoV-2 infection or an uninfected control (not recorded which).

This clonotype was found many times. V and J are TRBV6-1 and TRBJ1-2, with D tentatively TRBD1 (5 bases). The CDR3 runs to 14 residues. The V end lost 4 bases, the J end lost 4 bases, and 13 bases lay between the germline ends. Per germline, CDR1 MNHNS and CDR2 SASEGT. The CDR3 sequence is CASSGDWGFYGYTF. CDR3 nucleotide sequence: TGTGCCAGCAGTGGAGATTGGGGGTTCTATGGCTACACCTTC.

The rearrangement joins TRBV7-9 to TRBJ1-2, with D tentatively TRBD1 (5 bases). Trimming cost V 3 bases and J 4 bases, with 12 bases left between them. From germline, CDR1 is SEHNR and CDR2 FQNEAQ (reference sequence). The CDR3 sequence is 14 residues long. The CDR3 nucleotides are TGTGCCAGCAGCTTCGGCAGGGATCCCTATGGCTACACCTTC. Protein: CASSFGRDPYGYTF.

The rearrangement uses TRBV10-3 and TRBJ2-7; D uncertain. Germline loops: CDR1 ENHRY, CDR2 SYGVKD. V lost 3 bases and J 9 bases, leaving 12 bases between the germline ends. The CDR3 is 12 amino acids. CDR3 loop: CAISDPRLVQYF. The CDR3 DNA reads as TGTGCCATCAGTGATCCCCGCTTAGTGCAGTACTTC.

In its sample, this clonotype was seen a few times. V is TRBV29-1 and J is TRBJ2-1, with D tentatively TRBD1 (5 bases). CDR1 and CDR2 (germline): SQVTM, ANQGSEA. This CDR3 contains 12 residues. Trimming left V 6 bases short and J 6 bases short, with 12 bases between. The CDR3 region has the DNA TGCAGCGTGGATGACAGCTCCAATGAGCAGTTCTTC. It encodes CSVDDSSNEQFF.

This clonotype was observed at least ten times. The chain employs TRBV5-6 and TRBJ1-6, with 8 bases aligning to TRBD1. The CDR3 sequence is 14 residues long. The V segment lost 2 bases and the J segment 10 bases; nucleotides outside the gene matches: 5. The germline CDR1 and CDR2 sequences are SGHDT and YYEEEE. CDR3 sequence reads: CASSFGQGGSPLHF. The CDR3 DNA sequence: TGTGCCAGCAGCTTTGGACAGGGAGGATCACCCCTCCACTTT.

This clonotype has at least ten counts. The chain's CDR3 is CAWSRGQYLAKNIQYF. The DNA of the CDR3 is TGTGCCTGGAGTAGGGGACAGTATCTAGCCAAAAACATTCAGTACTTC. V and J are TRBV30 and TRBJ2-4; TRBD1 aligns across 7 bases. CDR3 size: 16 residues. Per germline, CDR1 GTSNPN and CDR2 SVGIG (reference sequence). The trim removed 2 bases at V and 0 bases at J, leaving 7 bases unmatched.

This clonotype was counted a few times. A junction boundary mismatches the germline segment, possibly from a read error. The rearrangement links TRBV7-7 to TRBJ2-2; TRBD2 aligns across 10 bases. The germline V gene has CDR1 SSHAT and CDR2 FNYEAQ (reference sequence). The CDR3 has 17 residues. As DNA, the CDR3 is TGTGCTAGCAGCTTATTTGGGACTAGCGAGGTCACCGGGGAGCTGTTTTTT. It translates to CASSLFGTSEVTGELFF.

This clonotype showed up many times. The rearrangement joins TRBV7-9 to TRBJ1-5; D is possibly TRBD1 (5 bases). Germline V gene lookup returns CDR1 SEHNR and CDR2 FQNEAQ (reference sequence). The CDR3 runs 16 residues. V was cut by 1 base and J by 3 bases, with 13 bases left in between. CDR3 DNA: TGTGCCAGCAGCTTAGAGTCACAGGCGTTCAATCAGCCCCAGCATTTT. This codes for CASSLESQAFNQPQHF.

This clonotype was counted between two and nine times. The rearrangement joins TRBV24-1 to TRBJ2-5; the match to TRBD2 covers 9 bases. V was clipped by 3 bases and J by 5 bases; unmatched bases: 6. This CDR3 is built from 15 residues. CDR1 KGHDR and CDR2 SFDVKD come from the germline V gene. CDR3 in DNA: TGTGCCACCAGTGATAGGACTAGCGATCGGGAGACCCAGTACTTC. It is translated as CATSDRTSDRETQYF.

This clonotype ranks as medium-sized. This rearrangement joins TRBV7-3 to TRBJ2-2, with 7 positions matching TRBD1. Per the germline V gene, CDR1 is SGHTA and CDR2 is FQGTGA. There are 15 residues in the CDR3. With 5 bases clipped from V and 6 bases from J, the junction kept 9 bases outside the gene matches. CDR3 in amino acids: CASSPDRAVAGELFF. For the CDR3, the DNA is TGTGCCAGCAGCCCTGACAGGGCGGTGGCCGGGGAGCTGTTTTTT.

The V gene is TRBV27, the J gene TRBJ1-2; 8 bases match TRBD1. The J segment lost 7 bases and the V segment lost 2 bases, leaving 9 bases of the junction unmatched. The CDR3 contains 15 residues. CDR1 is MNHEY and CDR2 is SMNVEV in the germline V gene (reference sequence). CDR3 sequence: CASSLVAQGVGGYTF. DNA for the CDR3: TGTGCCAGCAGTTTAGTAGCACAGGGGGTGGGTGGCTACACCTTC.

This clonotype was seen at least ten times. The CDR3 here is CASSFMGFSYEQYF. CDR3 in DNA: TGTGCCAGCAGCTTTATGGGGTTTTCCTACGAGCAGTACTTC. This chain connects TRBV7-2 to TRBJ2-7; no definite D call. Germline V gives CDR1 SGHTA, CDR2 FQGNSA. The CDR3 covers 14 residues. Trimming removed 3 bases from V and 1 base from J, with 10 bases in between.

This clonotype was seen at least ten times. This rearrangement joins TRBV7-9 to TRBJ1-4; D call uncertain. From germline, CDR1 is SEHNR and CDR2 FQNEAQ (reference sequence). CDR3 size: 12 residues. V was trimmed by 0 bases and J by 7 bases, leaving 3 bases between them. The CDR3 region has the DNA TGTGCCAGCAGCTTAGCTAGTGAAAAACTGTTTTTT. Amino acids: CASSLASEKLFF.

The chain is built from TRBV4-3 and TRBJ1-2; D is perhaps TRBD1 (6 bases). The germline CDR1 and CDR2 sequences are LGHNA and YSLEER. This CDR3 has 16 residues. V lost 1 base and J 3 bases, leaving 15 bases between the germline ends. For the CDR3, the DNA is TGCGCCAGCAGCCAAGCCTATACAGGGTACGACTATGGCTACACCTTC. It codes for CASSQAYTGYDYGYTF.

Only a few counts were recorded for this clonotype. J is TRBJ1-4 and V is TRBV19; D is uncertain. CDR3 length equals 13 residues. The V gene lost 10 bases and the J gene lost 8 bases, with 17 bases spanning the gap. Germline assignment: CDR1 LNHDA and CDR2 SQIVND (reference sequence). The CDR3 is CATRDGPQEKLFF. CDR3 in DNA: TGTGCCACCCGCGACGGGCCTCAAGAAAAACTGTTTTTT.

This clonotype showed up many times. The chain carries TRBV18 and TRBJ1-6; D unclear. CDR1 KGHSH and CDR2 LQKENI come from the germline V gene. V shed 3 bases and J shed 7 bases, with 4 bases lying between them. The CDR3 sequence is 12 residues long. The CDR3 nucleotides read TGTGCCAGCTCACCCCTCAATTCACCCCTCCACTTT. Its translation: CASSPLNSPLHF.

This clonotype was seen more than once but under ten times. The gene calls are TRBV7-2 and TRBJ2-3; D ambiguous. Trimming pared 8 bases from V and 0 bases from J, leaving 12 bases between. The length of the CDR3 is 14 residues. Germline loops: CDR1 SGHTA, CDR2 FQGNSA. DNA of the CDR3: TGTGCCAGCTCCTCTCCATCTAGCACAGATACGCAGTATTTT. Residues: CASSSPSSTDTQYF.

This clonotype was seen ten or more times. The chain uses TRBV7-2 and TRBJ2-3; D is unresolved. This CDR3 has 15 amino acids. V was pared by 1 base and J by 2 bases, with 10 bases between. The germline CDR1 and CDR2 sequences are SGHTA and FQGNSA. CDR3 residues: CASSLDPLYTDTQYF. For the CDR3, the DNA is TGTGCCAGCAGCTTAGATCCTCTCTACACAGATACGCAGTATTTT.

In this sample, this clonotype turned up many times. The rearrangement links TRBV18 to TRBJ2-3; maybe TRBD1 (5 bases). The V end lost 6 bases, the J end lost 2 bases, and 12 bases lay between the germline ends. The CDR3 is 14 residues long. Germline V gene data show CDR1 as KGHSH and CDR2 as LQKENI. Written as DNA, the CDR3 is TGTGCCAGCTCGCCAGGGTCTTACACAGATACGCAGTATTTT. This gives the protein CASSPGSYTDTQYF.

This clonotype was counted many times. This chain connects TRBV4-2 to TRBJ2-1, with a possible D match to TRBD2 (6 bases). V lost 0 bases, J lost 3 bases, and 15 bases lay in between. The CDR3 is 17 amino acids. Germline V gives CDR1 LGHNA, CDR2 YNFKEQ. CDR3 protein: CASSQDSVAVSYNEQFF. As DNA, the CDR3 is TGTGCCAGCAGCCAAGATTCCGTAGCGGTCAGCTACAATGAGCAGTTCTTC.

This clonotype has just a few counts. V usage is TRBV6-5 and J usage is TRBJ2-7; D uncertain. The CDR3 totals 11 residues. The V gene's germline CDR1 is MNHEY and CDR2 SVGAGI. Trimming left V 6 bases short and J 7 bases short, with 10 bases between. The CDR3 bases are TGTGCCAGCAGGGAAGCGAGAGAGCAGTACTTC. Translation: CASREAREQYF.